This record concerns one T cell receptor beta chain sequence. Germline V lookup: CDR1 SQVTM, CDR2 ANQGSEA. CDR3 length: 13 amino acids. The V end was cut by 5 bases, the J end by 1 base, with 11 bases between. The data were obtained in a study of T cells after yellow fever vaccination. Looking at the study overall: With SMART-Seq v4 Ultra Low Input, the fractions containing low cell numbers were prepared.

MiXCR was run by TCRdb on the 5' RACE reads, yielding one entry per CDR3 protein. The repertoire consists of under 300,000 distinct CDR3 sequences, with 6% to 7.5% occurring once and the leading ten covering roughly 0.93%. The specimen was CD4+ T cells sorted from PBMCs, collected 15 days after the yellow fever booster vaccination. V is TRBV29-1 and J is TRBJ2-5, with no clear D. This TCR came from a young man who received the YFV17D yellow fever vaccine. The CDR3 protein is CSVLSTSQETQYF. CDR3 in DNA: TGCAGCGTTTTGTCTACCTCCCAAGAGACCCAGTACTTC.